A selection of T cell receptor beta chains follows, all from one sample in a study of blood T cell repertoires in COVID-19. Some clones are missing from TCRdb's copy, which holds only in-frame ones; the method was immunoSEQ multiplex PCR. The sample has some 190,000 clones; 70% to 90% are singletons. Sequenced material: peripheral blood. The receptors come from a man in his sixties with acute or convalescent COVID-19. CDR3s include the opening cysteine and the closing phenylalanine or tryptophan. The D gene is left open where the match is weak. Size is omitted from some rows. Given values are once, few, many or a class for expanded clones.

len: 15
v_gene: TRBV4-1
j_gene: TRBJ2-7
abundance: .
d_gene: TRBD2
CDR3nt: TGCGCCAGCAGCCAAAATCTAGCGGGAGTAAGCGAGCAGTACTTC
CDR3aa: CASSQNLAGVSEQYF

len: 16
v_gene: TRBV5-4
j_gene: TRBJ1-1
abundance: .
d_gene: TRBD1
CDR3nt: TGTGCCAGCAGACCGGGACAGAACCTTTTGAACACTGAAGCTTTCTTT
CDR3aa: CASRPGQNLLNTEAFF

len: 14
v_gene: TRBV6-5
j_gene: TRBJ2-7
abundance: .
d_gene: .
CDR3nt: TGTGCCAGCAGTTACGGGGCGGCAGGGCACGAGCAGTACTTC
CDR3aa: CASSYGAAGHEQYF

len: 15
v_gene: TRBV7-9
j_gene: TRBJ2-7
abundance: .
d_gene: .
CDR3nt: TGTGCCAGCAGCTCATACCGGGACACAACCTACGAGCAGTACTTC
CDR3aa: CASSSYRDTTYEQYF

len: 9
v_gene: TRBV21-1
j_gene: TRBJ2-7
abundance: .
d_gene: .
CDR3nt: TGTGCCAGCTCCAACGAGCAGTACTTC
CDR3aa: CASSNEQYF

len: 16
v_gene: TRBV11-2
j_gene: TRBJ2-5
abundance: .
d_gene: TRBD1
CDR3nt: TGTGCCAGCAGCCTCTCCGACAGGGGGCTCCAAGAGACCCAGTACTTC
CDR3aa: CASSLSDRGLQETQYF

len: 16
v_gene: TRBV5-4
j_gene: TRBJ1-6
abundance: .
d_gene: .
CDR3nt: TGTGCCAGCAGCTCGCATAGAGGACAGAATAATTCACCCCTCCACTTT
CDR3aa: CASSSHRGQNNSPLHF

len: 17
v_gene: TRBV7-2
j_gene: TRBJ2-5
abundance: .
d_gene: TRBD1
CDR3nt: TGTGCCAGCAGCTTAGCGACAGGGACAGGGGGCCAAGAGACCCAGTACTTC
CDR3aa: CASSLATGTGGQETQYF

len: 14
v_gene: TRBV9
j_gene: TRBJ2-1
abundance: .
d_gene: TRBD2
CDR3nt: TGTGCCAGCATCGAGGGGATAGCGGGAGGCGAGCAGTTCTTC
CDR3aa: CASIEGIAGGEQFF

len: 13
v_gene: TRBV10-2
j_gene: TRBJ1-2
abundance: .
d_gene: .
CDR3nt: TGCGCCAGCAGTGAAGGGGGGGCACATGGCTACACCTTC
CDR3aa: CASSEGGAHGYTF

len: 15
v_gene: TRBV28
j_gene: TRBJ2-1
abundance: .
d_gene: TRBD1
CDR3nt: TGTGCCAGCAGTTTGAGGGGGCCTCTCTACAATGAGCAGTTCTTC
CDR3aa: CASSLRGPLYNEQFF

len: 13
v_gene: TRBV23-1
j_gene: TRBJ2-1
abundance: .
d_gene: TRBD1
CDR3nt: TGCGCCAGCAGGGGGACAGGCCATAATGAGCAGTTCTTC
CDR3aa: CASRGTGHNEQFF

len: 15
v_gene: TRBV3-1/TRBV3-2
j_gene: TRBJ1-4
abundance: .
d_gene: TRBD1
CDR3nt: TGTGCCAGCAGCTCTCCGGGACAGGGAGGTGAAAAACTGTTTTTT
CDR3aa: CASSSPGQGGEKLFF

len: 16
v_gene: TRBV28
j_gene: TRBJ2-4
abundance: .
d_gene: TRBD1
CDR3nt: TGTGCCAGCAGTTCATCCTATCAGGGGGCTCAGAACATTCAGTACTTC
CDR3aa: CASSSSYQGAQNIQYF

len: 14
v_gene: TRBV9
j_gene: TRBJ1-1
abundance: .
d_gene: .
CDR3nt: TGTGCCAGCAGCGTAGGGTGGCTGGACACTGAAGCTTTCTTT
CDR3aa: CASSVGWLDTEAFF

len: 14
v_gene: TRBV3-1/TRBV3-2
j_gene: TRBJ1-2
abundance: .
d_gene: TRBD1
CDR3nt: TGTGCCAGCAGCCCCAGGACAGGAGGCTATGGCTACACCTTC
CDR3aa: CASSPRTGGYGYTF

len: 12
v_gene: TRBV28
j_gene: TRBJ1-6
abundance: .
d_gene: .
CDR3nt: TGTGCCAGCACAGGGCCTAATTCACCCCTCCACTTT
CDR3aa: CASTGPNSPLHF

len: 15
v_gene: TRBV3-1/TRBV3-2
j_gene: TRBJ1-1
abundance: few
d_gene: .
CDR3nt: TGTGCCAGCAGTCAAAGCGGGCAGGTAAGCACTGAAGCTTTCTTT
CDR3aa: CASSQSGQVSTEAFF

len: 13
v_gene: TRBV5-1
j_gene: TRBJ2-1
abundance: .
d_gene: .
CDR3nt: TGCGCCAGCAGCGCGGGGACCACCGATGAGCAGTTCTTC
CDR3aa: CASSAGTTDEQFF

len: 13
v_gene: TRBV27
j_gene: TRBJ1-2
abundance: .
d_gene: .
CDR3nt: TGTGCCAGCAGTTTCGAGCCCGCCGCGGGCTACACCTTC
CDR3aa: CASSFEPAAGYTF

len: 16
v_gene: TRBV6-2/TRBV6-3
j_gene: TRBJ2-1
abundance: .
d_gene: TRBD1
CDR3nt: TGTGCCAGCAGTTACTCGATCGACAGGGGACTCAATGAGCAGTTCTTC
CDR3aa: CASSYSIDRGLNEQFF

len: 16
v_gene: TRBV7-9
j_gene: TRBJ2-2
abundance: .
d_gene: .
CDR3nt: TGTGCCAGCAGCTTCAGTGGAGCGGGGAACACCGGGGAGCTGTTTTTT
CDR3aa: CASSFSGAGNTGELFF

len: 14
v_gene: TRBV7-2
j_gene: TRBJ2-1
abundance: .
d_gene: TRBD1
CDR3nt: TGTGCCAGCAGACAGGGGGGATCCTACAATGAGCAGTTCTTC
CDR3aa: CASRQGGSYNEQFF

len: 14
v_gene: TRBV4-2
j_gene: TRBJ1-1
abundance: .
d_gene: .
CDR3nt: TGTGCCAGCAGCCCTCTCACATTGAACACTGAAGCTTTCTTT
CDR3aa: CASSPLTLNTEAFF

len: 15
v_gene: TRBV7-9
j_gene: TRBJ2-3
abundance: .
d_gene: TRBD2
CDR3nt: TGTGCCAGCAGCCCAGGACTAGCGGGAGTAGATACGCAGTATTTT
CDR3aa: CASSPGLAGVDTQYF

len: 15
v_gene: TRBV7-2
j_gene: TRBJ1-3
abundance: .
d_gene: .
CDR3nt: TGTGCCAGCAGCTTGGGGCCCATCTCTGGAAACACCATATATTTT
CDR3aa: CASSLGPISGNTIYF

len: 16
v_gene: TRBV18
j_gene: TRBJ1-4
abundance: few
d_gene: TRBD1
CDR3nt: TGTGCCAGCTCACTACAAACCGGGACAGGGAATGAAAAACTGTTTTTT
CDR3aa: CASSLQTGTGNEKLFF

len: 15
v_gene: TRBV27
j_gene: TRBJ2-7
abundance: .
d_gene: .
CDR3nt: TGTGCCAGCAGTTTAGTAGCGACCAGCTCCTACGAGCAGTACTTC
CDR3aa: CASSLVATSSYEQYF

len: 17
v_gene: TRBV15
j_gene: TRBJ1-1
abundance: .
d_gene: .
CDR3nt: TGTGCCACCAGCAGAGAAGTTTCCAGGGGCCTTAACACTGAAGCTTTCTTT
CDR3aa: CATSREVSRGLNTEAFF

len: 12
v_gene: TRBV7-9
j_gene: TRBJ1-6
abundance: .
d_gene: .
CDR3nt: TGTGCCAGCAGCTTAGAGGCAGGTCGATTTTACTTT
CDR3aa: CASSLEAGRFYF

len: 13
v_gene: TRBV19
j_gene: TRBJ1-5
abundance: .
d_gene: TRBD1
CDR3nt: TGTGCCAGTAGCCTAGACAGGGATCAGCCCCAGCATTTT
CDR3aa: CASSLDRDQPQHF

len: 14
v_gene: TRBV7-9
j_gene: TRBJ1-2
abundance: many
d_gene: .
CDR3nt: TGTGCCAGCAGCTTAGAATCTCACTCCTATGGCTACACCTTC
CDR3aa: CASSLESHSYGYTF

len: 16
v_gene: TRBV5-1
j_gene: TRBJ2-1
abundance: .
d_gene: .
CDR3nt: TGCGCCAGCAGCTTGGAGGCAGGAAGCACCTACAATGAGCAGTTCTTC
CDR3aa: CASSLEAGSTYNEQFF

len: 18
v_gene: TRBV5-1
j_gene: TRBJ2-2
abundance: .
d_gene: TRBD2
CDR3nt: TGCGCCAGCAGCTTGGGGGCCGGGACTAGCGGGAGCTGGGAGGAGCTGTTTTTT
CDR3aa: CASSLGAGTSGSWEELFF

len: 16
v_gene: TRBV27
j_gene: TRBJ2-2
abundance: once
d_gene: TRBD2
CDR3nt: TGTGCCAGCAGTTCAGCGGGAGGAACGAACACCGGGGAGCTGTTTTTT
CDR3aa: CASSSAGGTNTGELFF

len: 15
v_gene: TRBV7-8
j_gene: TRBJ2-7
abundance: .
d_gene: .
CDR3nt: TGTGCCAGCAGCTTAGGATCCATGACAGTCGTCGAGCAGTACTTC
CDR3aa: CASSLGSMTVVEQYF

len: 15
v_gene: TRBV28
j_gene: TRBJ2-6
abundance: .
d_gene: .
CDR3nt: TGTGCCAGCAGCTCGGGGGTCTCTGGGGCCAACGTCCTGACTTTC
CDR3aa: CASSSGVSGANVLTF

len: 13
v_gene: TRBV28
j_gene: TRBJ2-3
abundance: .
d_gene: TRBD1
CDR3nt: TGTGCCAGCAGTTCGTCCCGGGACAGGACGCAGTATTTT
CDR3aa: CASSSSRDRTQYF

len: 15
v_gene: TRBV18
j_gene: TRBJ2-7
abundance: .
d_gene: TRBD1
CDR3nt: TGTGCCAGCTCACAACAGGGGACATTTGCCTACGAGCAGTACTTC
CDR3aa: CASSQQGTFAYEQYF

len: 17
v_gene: TRBV2
j_gene: TRBJ2-7
abundance: .
d_gene: .
CDR3nt: TGTGCCAGCAGTGAACCCCGGGCCTGGGGCGCATCCTACGAGCAGTACTTC
CDR3aa: CASSEPRAWGASYEQYF

len: 13
v_gene: TRBV4-1
j_gene: TRBJ2-3
abundance: .
d_gene: TRBD1
CDR3nt: TGCGCCAGCAGCCCAACAGGGGTAGATACGCAGTATTTT
CDR3aa: CASSPTGVDTQYF

len: 15
v_gene: TRBV27
j_gene: TRBJ2-2
abundance: .
d_gene: .
CDR3nt: TGTGCCAGCAGTTTGAGGCTGACGAACACCGGGGAGCTGTTTTTT
CDR3aa: CASSLRLTNTGELFF

len: 13
v_gene: TRBV28
j_gene: TRBJ1-1
abundance: .
d_gene: .
CDR3nt: TGTGCCAGCAGCCGCACAGGGATAGCTGAAGCTTTCTTT
CDR3aa: CASSRTGIAEAFF

len: 15
v_gene: TRBV5-4
j_gene: TRBJ2-2
abundance: .
d_gene: .
CDR3nt: TGTGCCAGCAGCGCCCCGGGGTCCCTTTTCGGGGAGCTGTTTTTT
CDR3aa: CASSAPGSLFGELFF

len: 12
v_gene: TRBV19
j_gene: TRBJ1-2
abundance: .
d_gene: TRBD1
CDR3nt: TGTGCCAGTACGGGACAGGGTTATGGCTACACCTTC
CDR3aa: CASTGQGYGYTF

len: 15
v_gene: TRBV4-1
j_gene: TRBJ1-4
abundance: .
d_gene: .
CDR3nt: TGCGCCAGCAGCCAAGATGAGACAACTAATGAAAAACTGTTTTTT
CDR3aa: CASSQDETTNEKLFF

len: 15
v_gene: TRBV2
j_gene: TRBJ2-1
abundance: once
d_gene: .
CDR3nt: TGTGCCAGCATAGGAGCTGCGGGATCGTACAATGAGCAGTTCTTC
CDR3aa: CASIGAAGSYNEQFF

len: 17
v_gene: TRBV24-1
j_gene: TRBJ2-2
abundance: .
d_gene: TRBD2
CDR3nt: TGTGCCACCAGTCAGACCGGGGGGGTTAATCCGACCGGGGAGCTGTTTTTT
CDR3aa: CATSQTGGVNPTGELFF

len: 13
v_gene: TRBV30
j_gene: TRBJ2-1
abundance: .
d_gene: .
CDR3nt: TGTGCCTGGACGGGGGTGGCCCCCAATGAGCAGTTCTTC
CDR3aa: CAWTGVAPNEQFF

len: 14
v_gene: TRBV5-1
j_gene: TRBJ1-5
abundance: .
d_gene: .
CDR3nt: TGCGCCAGCAGCCCGGGGGAGGGCTATCAGCCCCAGCATTTT
CDR3aa: CASSPGEGYQPQHF

len: 14
v_gene: TRBV7-9
j_gene: TRBJ1-1
abundance: .
d_gene: .
CDR3nt: TGTGCCAGCAGCTTTGGGGGGATGAACACTGAAGCTTTCTTT
CDR3aa: CASSFGGMNTEAFF

len: 15
v_gene: TRBV5-5
j_gene: TRBJ2-5
abundance: .
d_gene: .
CDR3nt: TGTGCCAGCAGCTTGGAAGTGACGCCCTCGGGGACCCAGTACTTC
CDR3aa: CASSLEVTPSGTQYF

len: 16
v_gene: TRBV5-1
j_gene: TRBJ2-3
abundance: .
d_gene: .
CDR3nt: TGCGCCAGCAGCCCACGCCGGGGATCTAGCACAGATACGCAGTATTTT
CDR3aa: CASSPRRGSSTDTQYF

len: 14
v_gene: TRBV5-6
j_gene: TRBJ1-6
abundance: .
d_gene: TRBD1
CDR3nt: TGTGCCAGCAGCTTGGACCAGGGGGTCTCACCCCTCCACTTT
CDR3aa: CASSLDQGVSPLHF

len: 15
v_gene: TRBV5-1
j_gene: TRBJ2-7
abundance: .
d_gene: TRBD2
CDR3nt: TGCGCCAGCACGCCCGGGACTAGCGCTACCTACGAGCAGTACTTC
CDR3aa: CASTPGTSATYEQYF

len: 16
v_gene: TRBV19
j_gene: TRBJ2-7
abundance: .
d_gene: .
CDR3nt: TGTGCCAGTAGTCGCTCTTTCAGTCGATACTCCTACGAGCAGTACTTC
CDR3aa: CASSRSFSRYSYEQYF

len: 14
v_gene: TRBV7-9
j_gene: TRBJ2-7
abundance: few
d_gene: .
CDR3nt: TGTGCCAGCAGTTTTCCGGGGGTCTCCTACGAGCAGTACTTC
CDR3aa: CASSFPGVSYEQYF

len: 17
v_gene: TRBV10-3
j_gene: TRBJ1-3
abundance: .
d_gene: .
CDR3nt: TGTGCCATCAGTGCGTCCCACCACTCCCTGGGCGGAAACACCATATATTTT
CDR3aa: CAISASHHSLGGNTIYF

len: 17
v_gene: TRBV7-2
j_gene: TRBJ2-2
abundance: .
d_gene: TRBD2
CDR3nt: TGTGCCAGCAGCTTAGGGGCTAGCGGGAGTCTTACCGGGGAGCTGTTTTTT
CDR3aa: CASSLGASGSLTGELFF

len: 14
v_gene: TRBV6-5
j_gene: TRBJ2-2
abundance: once
d_gene: TRBD2
CDR3nt: TGTGCCAGCGTGCTAGCGGGAGCTGGCGGGGAGCTGTTTTTT
CDR3aa: CASVLAGAGGELFF